The clone carrying this T cell receptor (beta chain) showed up just a few times. Its antigen is not known. RNA transcripts served as template for amplifying TCR beta CDR3 sequences. The library came from an HTBI-primed first-round RT-PCR and a second-round multiplex PCR. MiXCR, applied by TCRdb to the multiplex PCR reads, yields one record per CDR3 protein. The sample records 740,000 or so distinct CDR3 sequences, approximately 40% being singletons. The sample is drawn from a study of Graves' ophthalmopathy and Graves' hyperthyroidism. The study's findings and limits: The 13-signature model separated ophthalmopathy from stable hyperthyroidism at 85% to 90% sensitivity and roughly 80% specificity. The model's prediction of ophthalmopathy progression had 70.59% sensitivity and less than 75% specificity. Blood also contained most of the expanded thyroid clonotypes above 0.001 frequency.

Germline values: CDR1 LGHNA, CDR2 YNFKEQ. This CDR3 comprises 14 residues. Between the trimmed V and J ends, which lost 1 base and 6 bases, there was a span of 7 bases. Sequencing input: peripheral blood. The receptor was derived from an adult man with Graves' ophthalmopathy. The gene calls are TRBV4-2 and TRBJ1-6, with unresolved D. The CDR3 here is CASSQAHRNSPLHF. CDR3 DNA: TGTGCCAGCAGCCAAGCCCACCGTAATTCACCCCTCCACTTT.